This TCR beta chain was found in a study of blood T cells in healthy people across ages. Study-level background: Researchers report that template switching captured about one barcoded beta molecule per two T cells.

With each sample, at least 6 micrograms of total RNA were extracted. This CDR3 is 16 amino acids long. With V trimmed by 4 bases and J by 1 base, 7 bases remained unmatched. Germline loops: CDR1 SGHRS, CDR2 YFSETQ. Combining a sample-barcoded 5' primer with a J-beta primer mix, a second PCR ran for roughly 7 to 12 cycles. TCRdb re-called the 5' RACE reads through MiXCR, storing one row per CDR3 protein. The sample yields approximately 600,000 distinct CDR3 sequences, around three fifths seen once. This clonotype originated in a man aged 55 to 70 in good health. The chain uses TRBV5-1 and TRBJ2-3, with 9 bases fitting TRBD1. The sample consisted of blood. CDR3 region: CASSPRQGGRTDTQYF. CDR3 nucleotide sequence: TGCGCCAGCAGCCCCCGACAGGGGGGTCGCACAGATACGCAGTATTTT.